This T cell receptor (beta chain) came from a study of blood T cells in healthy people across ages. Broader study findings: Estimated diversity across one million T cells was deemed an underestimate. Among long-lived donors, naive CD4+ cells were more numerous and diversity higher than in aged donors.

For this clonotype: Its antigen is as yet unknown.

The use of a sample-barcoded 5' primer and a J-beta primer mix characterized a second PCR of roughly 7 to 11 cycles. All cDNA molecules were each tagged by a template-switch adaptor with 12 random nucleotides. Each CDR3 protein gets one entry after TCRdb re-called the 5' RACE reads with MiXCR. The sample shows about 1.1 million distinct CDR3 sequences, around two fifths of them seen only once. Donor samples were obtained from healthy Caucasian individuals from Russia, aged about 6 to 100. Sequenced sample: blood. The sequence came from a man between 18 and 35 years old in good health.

The CDR3 sequence is CASSHTRTLNQPQHF. The CDR3 coding sequence is TGTGCCAGCAGTCACACCAGAACGCTTAATCAGCCCCAGCATTTT. This rearrangement joins TRBV6-5 to TRBJ1-5, with no clear D. The V and J ends lost 5 bases and 4 bases respectively, with 15 bases between them. Germline CDR1 is MNHEY and CDR2 is SVGAGI. The CDR3 is 15 amino acids.